The entry below gives a single T cell receptor beta chain sequence along with its context. What it binds is not known. This entry is derived from a study of Tregs in tolerant kidney transplant recipients. Findings of the study overall: Findings come from small patient numbers and require larger validation. This study did not directly address biological reproducibility. For some patients, primers changed over time, blocking nucleotide-level comparison. Donor-specific Treg expansion exceeded global Treg expansion in tolerant patients, suggesting antigen drive.

Assay: immunoSEQ multiplex PCR; the TCRdb copy retains only in-frame clones and omits some. The sample has some 47,000 clones; more than 70% are singletons. Recipients received nonmyeloablative bone marrow transplants from related graft donors, with transient mixed chimerism. The source was CD8+ T cells from blood (PBMCs), collected 12 months after the transplant. The sequence was obtained from a human patient who received a combined kidney and bone marrow transplant. Some T cells may have come from the graft donor.

This chain's CDR3 is CATSGTDRHGFYEQYF. CDR3 bases: TGTGCCACCAGCGGAACAGACAGGCATGGCTTCTACGAGCAGTACTTC. The genes are TRBV15 and TRBJ2-7, with D possibly matching TRBD1 (6 bases). Germline lookup yields CDR1 LNHNV and CDR2 YYDKDF (reference sequence). The V end was cut by 5 bases, the J end by 3 bases, with 20 bases between. This CDR3 has 16 amino acids.